The following is a T cell receptor (beta chain) sequence with its context. What this receptor recognizes is not known. Base-call qualities are not available, and no considerably larger clone is one nucleotide away. TCRbeta CDR3 regions were amplified from genomic DNA using the immunoSEQ Assay, a bias-controlled multiplex PCR. Under the source paper's analysis protocol: The number of nucleated cells in each sample was estimated by amplification of reference gene primers within the assay. To quantify the absolute abundance of each unique TCRbeta CDR3 rearrangement, sequence reads were collapsed and filtered. For each sample, productive Simpson clonality was calculated as the square root of Simpson's diversity index across productive rearrangements. Imported from immuneACCESS, the table was reduced by TCRdb to in-frame sequences with V and J called. These copies leave out some clones; in studies compared against another copy, an unresolved V gene accounts for under half, and the cause of the remainder is not known. V, J and clone size derive from that table, while D and trimming were established from the DNA sequence. A total of about 140,000 clones appear in this sample, 87% of them only once. The top ten clones comprise roughly 4% of the sample.

CDR1 and CDR2, looked up from the germline V gene, are SNHLY and FYNNEI. Trimming leaves V shorter by 7 bases and J shorter by 0 bases, with the junction holding 7 bases beyond the gene matches. The CDR3, cysteine through phenylalanine, is 16 amino acids long. This entry keeps only the CDR3 DNA: 48 bases, framed from base 1. Collaborating institutions collected whole blood in K2EDTA tubes following their own protocols. For TCRbeta analysis, collaborators shipped samples in one of three forms: frozen whole blood, isolated PBMCs, or DNA extracted from either of those sample types. This record comes from a study of blood T cell repertoires in COVID-19 (dated by TCRdb to the early 2020s). Study-wide context: The collaborator samples originated in the United States, Italy and Spain and spanned the acute and convalescent phases of COVID-19. The repertoires were made available in a free public database intended to serve as a resource for research on the immune response to SARS-CoV-2. HLA class I and class II types, where available, came from metadata supplied by the sample provider rather than from assay-based typing. The prospective study material was composed of cDNA or gDNA derived from T cells, B-cell-depleted T cells, or PBMCs. Subjects who had been exposed to COVID-19, were actively infected with it, or had recovered from it provided the deeply sampled blood TCRbeta repertoires that made up the dataset. Sample metadata almost always included a de-identified subject ID, COVID-19 status, age in years and sex. The samples were drawn from the first 160 participants of the ongoing ImmuneRACE study and from more than 1,000 subjects provided by 6 global collaborators.

The full study reports these points: Clinical and demographic metadata were provided uncurated, with the amount varying by source and participant.

This clonotype was obtained from a woman in her 40s with acute or convalescent COVID-19. Sequenced material: peripheral blood. The chain was built from TRBV2 and TRBJ2-1; the junction holds 9 bases that match TRBD1. The DNA reads as follows: TGTGCCAGCAATTTACAGGGGGCGAGCTCCTACAATGAGCAGTTCTTC. The encoded protein is CASNLQGASSYNEQFF.